This T cell receptor (beta chain) was recovered during a study of cytomegalovirus exposure and HLA in healthy donors (dated by TCRdb to the late 2010s). At the level of the whole study: According to an earlier analysis of several hundred of the donors, 150 million to 200 million T cells yielded 117 million unique TCR beta sequences and more than 250 Gb of sequence data. About 310 gigabases of sequencing data and roughly 90 million unique TCR sequences were included in an early release covering roughly 600 HLA-typed donors. The genetic ancestry cluster associated with self-reported Caucasian donors included 81% of the roughly 410 genotyped donors. The study was designed to test whether signatures of past pathogen exposure could be identified by cataloging public T cell receptors. Using immunosequencing, the study profiled T cell repertoires from 500 to 800 subjects and related those repertoires to cytomegalovirus serostatus. In addition to the first cohort of approximately 650 subjects, a separate validation cohort of some 120 different subjects was used. To predict cytomegalovirus infection status, the study brought together high-throughput TCR immunosequencing, statistical association of individual TCRs with disease status, and machine learning. In a later analysis, previously published TCR beta repertoires from 550 to 750 donors were re-analyzed and high-resolution HLA genotyping was added so that TCR occurrence patterns could be studied. Rather than using new phenotypic data, the later analysis identified candidate immune exposures from TCR beta sequences and from how often those sequences occurred across donors. An earlier analysis of 587 of the donors used high-throughput TCR beta sequencing to judge whether each TCR beta V gene segment behaved as functional or pseudogenic. Alongside the repertoire data, information on donor age, sex, ethnicity and CMV serostatus was compiled. In a later genetic analysis, genome-wide SNP genotypes for about three fifths of the roughly 670 donors were used, and that subset was treated as a discovery cohort. Every discovery cohort repertoire had been produced on one sequencing platform. Class I and class II HLA loci were covered by the typing at four-digit resolution. Typing coverage varied by locus: about 620-630 donors for A, B, C, DRB1 and DQB1; roughly 560 for DQA1; around 610 for DPA1; 450 to 480 for DPB1. Several DR-DQ haplotypes were treated as single units for association and clustering because of strong linkage in the cohort. On average, 235,054 unique TCR beta nucleotide sequences were sequenced per donor among about 400 genotyped donors of the cohort, with roughly 18% of those sequences being non-productive.

The table lists this clone with a few counts. It lacks a known antigen. The sample holds no much larger clone one base away, and base qualities are not on file. Library preparation employed the immunoSEQ multiplex PCR assay. The multiplex PCR relied on a mix of 60 forward primers for TCR Vbeta segments and 13 reverse primers for TCR Jbeta segments. The CDR3 region of rearranged TCR beta genes was amplified from genomic DNA with a multiplex PCR assay. The Illumina HiSeq System was used to sequence the amplified TCR beta libraries as 87-base-pair reads. The original pipeline was this. A later analysis tallied 75 million to 85 million unique TCR beta chains across the approximately 670 repertoires, and around 12 million of those chains were shared by two or more donors. Raw reads were error-corrected and collapsed into unique sequences by a nearest-neighbor algorithm in which closely related sequences were merged to remove PCR and sequencing errors. To assign V, D and J gene segments, CDR3 sequences were aligned to IMGT reference sequences. Each retained sequence needed at least a six-nucleotide match to both a V gene segment and a J gene segment. A rearrangement was called productive if the CDR3 had no stop codons and remained in frame with V and J, and every other rearrangement was called non-productive. Following IMGT convention, CDR3 was defined as the stretch from the second conserved V-encoded cysteine up to the conserved J-encoded phenylalanine. Sequences without an unambiguous match to a single V gene segment were excluded from the earlier analysis of about 600 of the donors. In an earlier analysis of 450 to 700 of the donors, V segments were called functional above 56.7% productive rearrangements and were called segregating when the between-donor standard deviation exceeded 5%. A statistical classification framework was built to diagnose cytomegalovirus status from the catalog of TCR beta chain sequences. A later analysis assigned V and J genes by comparing TCR nucleotide sequences with IMGT/GENE-DB human TR gene sequences. Using the TCRdist pipeline, a later analysis assigned CDR3 sequences along with most-parsimonious VDJ recombination scenarios. In a later analysis, each TCR beta chain was defined by its CDR3 amino acid sequence together with its V-gene family, and reads without a unique V-gene family were excluded. In a later analysis, some 600 highly shared, low-generation-probability nucleotide sequences were removed to address suspected cross-contamination and a sequencing artifact. In a later analysis, a clonal expansion index was calculated for each public chain from normalized within-repertoire ranks of inferred template counts. In a later analysis, generation probabilities were computed with a VDJ recombination model fitted to out-of-frame rearrangements, and the resulting probabilities were checked against IGoR. A later analysis scored TCR-TCR, TCR-HLA and TCR-CMV co-occurrence with hypergeometric tests, applying a repertoire-size bias correction to TCR pairs. A later analysis estimated false discovery rates by permuting HLA or CMV assignments 20 times. In a later analysis, co-occurring TCRs were grouped using DBSCAN, with TCRdist sequence similarity added in when clustering inside HLA-allele-positive subsets. For co-occurrence clustering, repertoires with fewer than 30,000 or more than 120,000 public chains were excluded, along with five repertoires with anomalous nucleotide sharing. Held by TCRdb, this immuneACCESS table contains in-frame sequences only and omits some clones. Under half of the omission traces to an unresolved V gene where checked; the cause of the rest is unknown. V and J calls plus clone size are reproduced from that table; the DNA served to infer D and trimming. The sample table lists 69,000 or so clones, about 75% of them with a count of one. Clones ranked in the top ten supply roughly 3% of the sample.

Here is what the overall study found, with its caveats: According to the authors, the approach could potentially be generalized to other disease states and immunological phenotypes. The cohort was sequenced for TCR beta chains only, and without alpha or paired-chain data the features that could be detected were limited. A further reported finding was that TCR beta sequences accurately predicted the HLA-A and HLA-B alleles for most subjects in the first cohort. When HLA alleles, especially DR and DQ, strongly co-occurred, TCR associations were difficult to assign to individual alleles. A later genetic analysis reported fewer N-insertions in productive TCRs among donors in an Asian-associated ancestry cluster than the roughly 650-donor mean. Correlated functional status among segregating V segments might be attributable to linkage disequilibrium, but an unknown experimental factor could not be ruled out. Several of the top co-occurrence clusters appeared to be linked to parvovirus B19, influenza, CMV and Epstein-Barr virus, according to a later analysis. A later analysis found that TCR association rates varied across HLA loci, with DRB1 alleles showing the most associated TCRs and HLA-C alleles the fewest. Because some donors lacked HLA typing at each locus, the association tests relied only on the typed subset. A later analysis found that most CMV-associated TCR beta chains appeared HLA-restricted, with HLA associations seemingly driven largely by CMV exposure. In a later analysis, about 16,000 TCR beta sequences were associated with specific HLA alleles at a false discovery rate of 0.05. The classifier was reported to diagnose cytomegalovirus status with high specificity and sensitivity in both the original cohort and the validation cohort. The only immune exposure information available for the cohort was CMV serostatus. Broadly in line with IMGT annotations, most TCR beta V segments showed up in productive rearrangements about 87% or about 30% of the time in an earlier analysis of approximately 640 of the donors. Roughly uniform sequencing depth across donors was assumed in presence/absence analyses, although this assumption may not hold. A later genetic analysis associated a missense DCLRE1C variant with V-gene and J-gene trimming of TCR beta chains, and an independent cohort replicated the association. In the study, some 180 TCR beta chains were listed as associated with cytomegalovirus. In vitro tests confirmed that three of the cytomegalovirus-associated TCR beta chains recognize cytomegalovirus antigens. A group of highly shared sequence variants was considered likely to be a technical artifact of the sequencing pipeline. The earlier analysis of 587 of the donors excluded 15 to 20 rarely observed V segments, including chromosome 9 orphons, because counts were too low. Across donors, most TCR sequences were observed very rarely, whereas some public TCRs were present in many individuals. Some IMGT-functional V segments, including TRBV6-2 and TRBV6-3, could not be distinguished by the 87-base-pair reads and were therefore excluded. In a later analysis, HLA-associated TCR beta chains showed more clonal expansion and lower generation probabilities than non-associated chains that were equally common.

The cohort was made up of roughly 670 healthy bone marrow donors. At the time of sampling, every cohort member was nominally healthy, though immune exposures that went unrecorded were likely present. The donor was CMV seronegative and belonged to the group of under 400 seronegative cohort members. A peripheral blood sample was provided by each donor, and peripheral blood mononuclear cells were used for TCR beta sequencing. Genomic DNA extraction from the blood cell samples was performed with the Qiagen DNeasy Blood Extraction Kit. Deletion took 2 bases off V and 3 bases off J, with a span of 14 bases between the germline ends. In the germline V gene, CDR1 corresponds to KGHSH and CDR2 to LQKENI. CDR3 length: 15 amino acids, cysteine to phenylalanine. Only CDR3 DNA remains: 45 bases, in frame from the first base.

Sequencing input: PBMCs. The sequence derives from a man aged 18 to 29 in good health and CMV-seronegative. The V and J genes are TRBV18 and TRBJ2-7; D gene: possibly TRBD1, on 5 matching bases. The nucleotide sequence is TGTGCCAGCTCACCAGACCAGGGATTTGGCTACGAGCAGTACTTC. Its translation is CASSPDQGFGYEQYF.